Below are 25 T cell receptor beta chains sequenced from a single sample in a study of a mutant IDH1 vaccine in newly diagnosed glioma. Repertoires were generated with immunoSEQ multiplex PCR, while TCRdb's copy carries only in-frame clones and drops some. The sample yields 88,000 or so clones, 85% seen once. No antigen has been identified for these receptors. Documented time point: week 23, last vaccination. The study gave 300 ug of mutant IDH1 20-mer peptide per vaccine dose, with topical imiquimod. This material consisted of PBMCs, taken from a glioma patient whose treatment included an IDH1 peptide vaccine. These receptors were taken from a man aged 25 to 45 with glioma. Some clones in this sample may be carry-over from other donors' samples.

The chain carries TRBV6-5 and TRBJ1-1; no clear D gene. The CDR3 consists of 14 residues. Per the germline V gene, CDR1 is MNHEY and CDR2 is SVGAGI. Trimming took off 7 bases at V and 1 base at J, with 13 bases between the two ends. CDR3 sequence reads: CASIPSRENTEAFF. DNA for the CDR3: TGTGCCAGCATACCGTCTAGGGAGAACACTGAAGCTTTCTTT.

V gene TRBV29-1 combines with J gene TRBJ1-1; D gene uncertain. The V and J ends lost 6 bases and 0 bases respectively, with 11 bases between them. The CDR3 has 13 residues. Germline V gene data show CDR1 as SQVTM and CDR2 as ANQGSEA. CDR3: CSVSDVMNTEAFF. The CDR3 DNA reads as TGCAGCGTCTCGGATGTCATGAACACTGAAGCTTTCTTT.

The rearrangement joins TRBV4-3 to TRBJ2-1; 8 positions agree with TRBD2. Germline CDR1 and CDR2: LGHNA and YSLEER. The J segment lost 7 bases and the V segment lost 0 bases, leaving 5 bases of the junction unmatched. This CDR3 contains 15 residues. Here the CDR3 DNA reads TGCGCCAGCAGCCAAGAATACAGCGGGGGAAATGAGCAGTTCTTC. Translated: CASSQEYSGGNEQFF.

The CDR3 region is CASSYSPTRGNEQFF. The CDR3 DNA reads TGTGCCAGCAGTTACTCCCCCACAAGGGGGAATGAGCAGTTCTTC. The chain employs TRBV6-5 and TRBJ2-1; D possibly corresponds to TRBD1 (6 bases). CDR1 MNHEY and CDR2 SVGAGI come from the germline V gene. This CDR3 spans 15 amino acids. Trimming left V 0 bases short and J 7 bases short, with 13 bases between.

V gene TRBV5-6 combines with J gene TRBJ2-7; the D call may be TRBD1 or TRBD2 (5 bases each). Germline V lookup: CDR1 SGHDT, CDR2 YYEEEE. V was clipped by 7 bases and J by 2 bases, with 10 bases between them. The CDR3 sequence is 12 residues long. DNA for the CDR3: TGTGCCAGCGGAGGACAAACCTACGAGCAGTACTTC. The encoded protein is CASGGQTYEQYF. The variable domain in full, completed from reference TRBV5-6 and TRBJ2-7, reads DAGVTQSPTHLIKTRGQQVTLRCSPKSGHDTVSWYQQALGQGPQFIFQYYEEEERQRGNFPDRFSGHQFPNYSSELNVNALLLGDSALYLCASGGQTYEQYFGPGTRLTVT.

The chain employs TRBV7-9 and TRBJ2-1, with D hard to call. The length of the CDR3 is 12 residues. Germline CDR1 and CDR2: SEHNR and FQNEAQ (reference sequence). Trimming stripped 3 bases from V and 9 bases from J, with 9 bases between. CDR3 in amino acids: CASSFSSAEQFF. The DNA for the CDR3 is TGTGCCAGCAGCTTCTCCAGTGCTGAGCAGTTCTTC. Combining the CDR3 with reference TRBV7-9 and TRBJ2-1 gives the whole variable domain DTGVSQNPRHKITKRGQNVTFRCDPISEHNRLYWYRQTLGQGPEFLTYFQNEAQLEKSRLLSDRFSAERPKGSFSTLEIQRTEQGDSAMYLCASSFSSAEQFFGPGTRLTVL.

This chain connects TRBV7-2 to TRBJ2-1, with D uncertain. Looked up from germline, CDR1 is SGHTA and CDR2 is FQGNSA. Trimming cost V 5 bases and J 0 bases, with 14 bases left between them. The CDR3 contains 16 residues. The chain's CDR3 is CASSPSYLGSYNEQFF. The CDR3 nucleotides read TGTGCCAGCAGCCCCTCATACCTAGGCTCCTACAATGAGCAGTTCTTC.

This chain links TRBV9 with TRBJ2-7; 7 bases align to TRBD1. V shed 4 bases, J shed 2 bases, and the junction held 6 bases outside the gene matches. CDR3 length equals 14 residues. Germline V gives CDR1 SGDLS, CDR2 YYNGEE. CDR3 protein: CASSPTGQTYEQYF. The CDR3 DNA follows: TGTGCCAGCAGCCCGACGGGACAGACCTACGAGCAGTACTTC.

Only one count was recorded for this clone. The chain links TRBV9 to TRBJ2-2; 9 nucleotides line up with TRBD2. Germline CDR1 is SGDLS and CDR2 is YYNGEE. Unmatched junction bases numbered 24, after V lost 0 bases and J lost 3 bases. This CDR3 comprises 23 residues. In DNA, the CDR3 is TGTGCCAGCAGCGTAGCTCTTACTAGCGGGTATTCCTCCGACGGGAGAGACACCGGGGAGCTGTTTTTT. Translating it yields CASSVALTSGYSSDGRDTGELFF.

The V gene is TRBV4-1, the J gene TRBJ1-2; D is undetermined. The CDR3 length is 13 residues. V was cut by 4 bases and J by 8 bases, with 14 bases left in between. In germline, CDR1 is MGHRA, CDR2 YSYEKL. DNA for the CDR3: TGCGCCAGCAGCCCTACCGGTAAGGGCGGCTACACCTTC. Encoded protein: CASSPTGKGGYTF.

The CDR3 spells CASSPPFPLAGAEEFF. The CDR3 DNA sequence: TGTGCCAGCAGCCCACCGTTCCCGCTAGCGGGAGCCGAGGAGTTCTTC. The V gene is TRBV7-9, the J gene TRBJ2-1; 10 bases fit TRBD2. This CDR3 is 16 amino acids long. Germline-derived CDR1 and CDR2 are SEHNR and FQNEAQ (reference sequence). With 5 bases clipped from V and 14 bases from J, the junction kept 18 bases outside the gene matches.

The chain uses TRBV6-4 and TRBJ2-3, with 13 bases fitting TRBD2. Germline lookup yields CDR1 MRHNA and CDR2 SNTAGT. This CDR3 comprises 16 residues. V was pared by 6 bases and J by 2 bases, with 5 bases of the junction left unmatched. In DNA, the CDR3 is TGTGCCAGCAGCGAGGGACTAGCGGGGCACACAGATACGCAGTATTTT. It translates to CASSEGLAGHTDTQYF.

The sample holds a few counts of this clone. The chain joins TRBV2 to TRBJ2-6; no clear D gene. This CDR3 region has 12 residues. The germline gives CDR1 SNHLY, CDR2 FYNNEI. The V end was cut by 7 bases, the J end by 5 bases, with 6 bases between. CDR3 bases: TGTGCCAGCAATAGTCGGGCCAACGTCCTGACTTTC. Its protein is CASNSRANVLTF.

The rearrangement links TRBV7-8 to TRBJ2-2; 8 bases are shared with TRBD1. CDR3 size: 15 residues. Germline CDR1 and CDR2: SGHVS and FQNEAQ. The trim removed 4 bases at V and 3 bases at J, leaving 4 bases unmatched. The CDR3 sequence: CASSSGQEHTGELFF. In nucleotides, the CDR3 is TGTGCCAGCAGCTCGGGACAGGAGCACACCGGGGAGCTGTTTTTT.

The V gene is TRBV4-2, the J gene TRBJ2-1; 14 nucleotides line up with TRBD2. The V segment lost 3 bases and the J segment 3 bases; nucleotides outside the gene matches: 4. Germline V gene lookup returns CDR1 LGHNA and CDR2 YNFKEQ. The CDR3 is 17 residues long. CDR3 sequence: CASSQGLAGVNYNEQFF. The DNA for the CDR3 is TGTGCCAGCAGCCAGGGACTAGCGGGAGTAAACTACAATGAGCAGTTCTTC.

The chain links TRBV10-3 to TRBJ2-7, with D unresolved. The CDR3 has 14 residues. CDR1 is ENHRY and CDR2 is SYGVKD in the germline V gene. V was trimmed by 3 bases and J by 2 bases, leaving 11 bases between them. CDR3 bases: TGTGCCATCAGTGACCCAAATGGTCCCTACGAGCAGTACTTC. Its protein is CAISDPNGPYEQYF.

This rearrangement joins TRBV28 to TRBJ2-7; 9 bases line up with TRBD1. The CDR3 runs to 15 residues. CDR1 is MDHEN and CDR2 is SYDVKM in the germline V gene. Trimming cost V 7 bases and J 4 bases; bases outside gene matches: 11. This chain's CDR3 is CASKTRTGVAYEQYF. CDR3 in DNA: TGTGCCAGCAAGACTCGGACAGGGGTGGCGTACGAGCAGTACTTC.

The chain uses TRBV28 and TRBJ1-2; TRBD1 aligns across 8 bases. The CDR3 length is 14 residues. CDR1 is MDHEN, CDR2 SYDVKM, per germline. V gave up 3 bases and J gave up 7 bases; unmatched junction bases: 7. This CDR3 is CASSFGQGDFGYTF. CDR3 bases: TGTGCCAGCAGTTTTGGACAGGGTGATTTTGGCTACACCTTC.

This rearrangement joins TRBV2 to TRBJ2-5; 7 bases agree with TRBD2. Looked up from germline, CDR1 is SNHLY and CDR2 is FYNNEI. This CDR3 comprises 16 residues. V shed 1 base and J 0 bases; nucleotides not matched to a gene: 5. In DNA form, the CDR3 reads TGTGCCAGCAGTGAAGGAGAGGGAGGGGACCAAGAGACCCAGTACTTC. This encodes CASSEGEGGDQETQYF.

The CDR3 DNA reads TGTGCCAGCAGCAGGGGGCATCTTGAAGCTTTCTTT. This sequence encodes CASSRGHLEAFF. The chain carries TRBV2 and TRBJ1-1; TRBD1 aligns across 8 bases. V gave up 6 bases and J gave up 7 bases; unmatched junction bases: 4. Germline V gene lookup returns CDR1 SNHLY and CDR2 FYNNEI. The CDR3 consists of 12 residues.

Written as DNA, the CDR3 is TGTGCCAGCAGCCCGACAGGGGTCGAGCAGTTCTTC. It yields the protein CASSPTGVEQFF. The V call is TRBV7-9, the J call TRBJ2-1, with 8 bases matching TRBD1. The germline V gene encodes CDR1 SEHNR and CDR2 FQNEAQ (reference sequence). The CDR3 runs to 12 residues. V lost 5 bases to trimming and J lost 10 bases; unmatched junction nucleotides: 4.

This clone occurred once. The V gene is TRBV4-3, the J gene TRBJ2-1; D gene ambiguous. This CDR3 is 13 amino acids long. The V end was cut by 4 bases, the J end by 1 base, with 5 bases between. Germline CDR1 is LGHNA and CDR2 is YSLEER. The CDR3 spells CASSLGSYNEQFF. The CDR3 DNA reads TGCGCCAGCAGCCTCGGGTCCTACAATGAGCAGTTCTTC.

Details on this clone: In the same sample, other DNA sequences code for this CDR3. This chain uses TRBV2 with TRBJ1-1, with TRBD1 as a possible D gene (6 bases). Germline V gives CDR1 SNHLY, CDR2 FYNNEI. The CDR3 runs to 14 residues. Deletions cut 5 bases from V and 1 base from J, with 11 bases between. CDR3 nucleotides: TGTGCCAGCAGTAGGGAGGGGGAGAACACTGAAGCTTTCTTT. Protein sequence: CASSREGENTEAFF.

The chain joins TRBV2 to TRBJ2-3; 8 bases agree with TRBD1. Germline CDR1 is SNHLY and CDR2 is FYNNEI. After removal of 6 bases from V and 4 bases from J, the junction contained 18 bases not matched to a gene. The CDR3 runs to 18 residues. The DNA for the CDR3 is TGTGCCAGCAGCGTAAACCCGGGGGCAGGGGGCAGTTCAGATACGCAGTATTTT. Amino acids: CASSVNPGAGGSSDTQYF.

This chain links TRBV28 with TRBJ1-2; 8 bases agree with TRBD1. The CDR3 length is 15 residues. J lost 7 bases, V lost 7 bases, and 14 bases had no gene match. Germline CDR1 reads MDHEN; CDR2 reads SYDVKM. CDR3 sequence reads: CASTLGGRGRGGYTF. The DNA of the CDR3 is TGTGCCAGCACATTGGGAGGCAGGGGGCGAGGTGGCTACACCTTC.